This T cell receptor (beta chain) appears in the sequencing data of a study of T cells in Graves' hyperthyroidism and ophthalmopathy. Authors of the study amplified TCR beta CDR3 regions from RNA transcripts. The TCR CDR3 was amplified in a first-round RT-PCR using the HTBI primer set. MiXCR was run by TCRdb on the multiplex PCR reads, yielding one entry per CDR3 protein. This table has roughly 570,000 distinct CDR3 sequences, roughly 46% appearing once. Germline CDR1 SNHLY, CDR2 FYNNEI. V lost 1 base to trimming and J lost 3 bases, with 21 bases between them. This CDR3 contains 18 residues. This sequence was found in a woman under 30 with Graves' hyperthyroidism. The chain recombines TRBV2 with TRBJ1-1; D is perhaps TRBD1 (6 bases). The specimen was peripheral blood or thyroid tissue (not recorded which). The CDR3 sequence: CASSEDLSDEQGYTEAFF. The CDR3 DNA is TGTGCCAGCAGTGAAGATTTGTCGGATGAGCAGGGGTACACTGAAGCTTTCTTT.